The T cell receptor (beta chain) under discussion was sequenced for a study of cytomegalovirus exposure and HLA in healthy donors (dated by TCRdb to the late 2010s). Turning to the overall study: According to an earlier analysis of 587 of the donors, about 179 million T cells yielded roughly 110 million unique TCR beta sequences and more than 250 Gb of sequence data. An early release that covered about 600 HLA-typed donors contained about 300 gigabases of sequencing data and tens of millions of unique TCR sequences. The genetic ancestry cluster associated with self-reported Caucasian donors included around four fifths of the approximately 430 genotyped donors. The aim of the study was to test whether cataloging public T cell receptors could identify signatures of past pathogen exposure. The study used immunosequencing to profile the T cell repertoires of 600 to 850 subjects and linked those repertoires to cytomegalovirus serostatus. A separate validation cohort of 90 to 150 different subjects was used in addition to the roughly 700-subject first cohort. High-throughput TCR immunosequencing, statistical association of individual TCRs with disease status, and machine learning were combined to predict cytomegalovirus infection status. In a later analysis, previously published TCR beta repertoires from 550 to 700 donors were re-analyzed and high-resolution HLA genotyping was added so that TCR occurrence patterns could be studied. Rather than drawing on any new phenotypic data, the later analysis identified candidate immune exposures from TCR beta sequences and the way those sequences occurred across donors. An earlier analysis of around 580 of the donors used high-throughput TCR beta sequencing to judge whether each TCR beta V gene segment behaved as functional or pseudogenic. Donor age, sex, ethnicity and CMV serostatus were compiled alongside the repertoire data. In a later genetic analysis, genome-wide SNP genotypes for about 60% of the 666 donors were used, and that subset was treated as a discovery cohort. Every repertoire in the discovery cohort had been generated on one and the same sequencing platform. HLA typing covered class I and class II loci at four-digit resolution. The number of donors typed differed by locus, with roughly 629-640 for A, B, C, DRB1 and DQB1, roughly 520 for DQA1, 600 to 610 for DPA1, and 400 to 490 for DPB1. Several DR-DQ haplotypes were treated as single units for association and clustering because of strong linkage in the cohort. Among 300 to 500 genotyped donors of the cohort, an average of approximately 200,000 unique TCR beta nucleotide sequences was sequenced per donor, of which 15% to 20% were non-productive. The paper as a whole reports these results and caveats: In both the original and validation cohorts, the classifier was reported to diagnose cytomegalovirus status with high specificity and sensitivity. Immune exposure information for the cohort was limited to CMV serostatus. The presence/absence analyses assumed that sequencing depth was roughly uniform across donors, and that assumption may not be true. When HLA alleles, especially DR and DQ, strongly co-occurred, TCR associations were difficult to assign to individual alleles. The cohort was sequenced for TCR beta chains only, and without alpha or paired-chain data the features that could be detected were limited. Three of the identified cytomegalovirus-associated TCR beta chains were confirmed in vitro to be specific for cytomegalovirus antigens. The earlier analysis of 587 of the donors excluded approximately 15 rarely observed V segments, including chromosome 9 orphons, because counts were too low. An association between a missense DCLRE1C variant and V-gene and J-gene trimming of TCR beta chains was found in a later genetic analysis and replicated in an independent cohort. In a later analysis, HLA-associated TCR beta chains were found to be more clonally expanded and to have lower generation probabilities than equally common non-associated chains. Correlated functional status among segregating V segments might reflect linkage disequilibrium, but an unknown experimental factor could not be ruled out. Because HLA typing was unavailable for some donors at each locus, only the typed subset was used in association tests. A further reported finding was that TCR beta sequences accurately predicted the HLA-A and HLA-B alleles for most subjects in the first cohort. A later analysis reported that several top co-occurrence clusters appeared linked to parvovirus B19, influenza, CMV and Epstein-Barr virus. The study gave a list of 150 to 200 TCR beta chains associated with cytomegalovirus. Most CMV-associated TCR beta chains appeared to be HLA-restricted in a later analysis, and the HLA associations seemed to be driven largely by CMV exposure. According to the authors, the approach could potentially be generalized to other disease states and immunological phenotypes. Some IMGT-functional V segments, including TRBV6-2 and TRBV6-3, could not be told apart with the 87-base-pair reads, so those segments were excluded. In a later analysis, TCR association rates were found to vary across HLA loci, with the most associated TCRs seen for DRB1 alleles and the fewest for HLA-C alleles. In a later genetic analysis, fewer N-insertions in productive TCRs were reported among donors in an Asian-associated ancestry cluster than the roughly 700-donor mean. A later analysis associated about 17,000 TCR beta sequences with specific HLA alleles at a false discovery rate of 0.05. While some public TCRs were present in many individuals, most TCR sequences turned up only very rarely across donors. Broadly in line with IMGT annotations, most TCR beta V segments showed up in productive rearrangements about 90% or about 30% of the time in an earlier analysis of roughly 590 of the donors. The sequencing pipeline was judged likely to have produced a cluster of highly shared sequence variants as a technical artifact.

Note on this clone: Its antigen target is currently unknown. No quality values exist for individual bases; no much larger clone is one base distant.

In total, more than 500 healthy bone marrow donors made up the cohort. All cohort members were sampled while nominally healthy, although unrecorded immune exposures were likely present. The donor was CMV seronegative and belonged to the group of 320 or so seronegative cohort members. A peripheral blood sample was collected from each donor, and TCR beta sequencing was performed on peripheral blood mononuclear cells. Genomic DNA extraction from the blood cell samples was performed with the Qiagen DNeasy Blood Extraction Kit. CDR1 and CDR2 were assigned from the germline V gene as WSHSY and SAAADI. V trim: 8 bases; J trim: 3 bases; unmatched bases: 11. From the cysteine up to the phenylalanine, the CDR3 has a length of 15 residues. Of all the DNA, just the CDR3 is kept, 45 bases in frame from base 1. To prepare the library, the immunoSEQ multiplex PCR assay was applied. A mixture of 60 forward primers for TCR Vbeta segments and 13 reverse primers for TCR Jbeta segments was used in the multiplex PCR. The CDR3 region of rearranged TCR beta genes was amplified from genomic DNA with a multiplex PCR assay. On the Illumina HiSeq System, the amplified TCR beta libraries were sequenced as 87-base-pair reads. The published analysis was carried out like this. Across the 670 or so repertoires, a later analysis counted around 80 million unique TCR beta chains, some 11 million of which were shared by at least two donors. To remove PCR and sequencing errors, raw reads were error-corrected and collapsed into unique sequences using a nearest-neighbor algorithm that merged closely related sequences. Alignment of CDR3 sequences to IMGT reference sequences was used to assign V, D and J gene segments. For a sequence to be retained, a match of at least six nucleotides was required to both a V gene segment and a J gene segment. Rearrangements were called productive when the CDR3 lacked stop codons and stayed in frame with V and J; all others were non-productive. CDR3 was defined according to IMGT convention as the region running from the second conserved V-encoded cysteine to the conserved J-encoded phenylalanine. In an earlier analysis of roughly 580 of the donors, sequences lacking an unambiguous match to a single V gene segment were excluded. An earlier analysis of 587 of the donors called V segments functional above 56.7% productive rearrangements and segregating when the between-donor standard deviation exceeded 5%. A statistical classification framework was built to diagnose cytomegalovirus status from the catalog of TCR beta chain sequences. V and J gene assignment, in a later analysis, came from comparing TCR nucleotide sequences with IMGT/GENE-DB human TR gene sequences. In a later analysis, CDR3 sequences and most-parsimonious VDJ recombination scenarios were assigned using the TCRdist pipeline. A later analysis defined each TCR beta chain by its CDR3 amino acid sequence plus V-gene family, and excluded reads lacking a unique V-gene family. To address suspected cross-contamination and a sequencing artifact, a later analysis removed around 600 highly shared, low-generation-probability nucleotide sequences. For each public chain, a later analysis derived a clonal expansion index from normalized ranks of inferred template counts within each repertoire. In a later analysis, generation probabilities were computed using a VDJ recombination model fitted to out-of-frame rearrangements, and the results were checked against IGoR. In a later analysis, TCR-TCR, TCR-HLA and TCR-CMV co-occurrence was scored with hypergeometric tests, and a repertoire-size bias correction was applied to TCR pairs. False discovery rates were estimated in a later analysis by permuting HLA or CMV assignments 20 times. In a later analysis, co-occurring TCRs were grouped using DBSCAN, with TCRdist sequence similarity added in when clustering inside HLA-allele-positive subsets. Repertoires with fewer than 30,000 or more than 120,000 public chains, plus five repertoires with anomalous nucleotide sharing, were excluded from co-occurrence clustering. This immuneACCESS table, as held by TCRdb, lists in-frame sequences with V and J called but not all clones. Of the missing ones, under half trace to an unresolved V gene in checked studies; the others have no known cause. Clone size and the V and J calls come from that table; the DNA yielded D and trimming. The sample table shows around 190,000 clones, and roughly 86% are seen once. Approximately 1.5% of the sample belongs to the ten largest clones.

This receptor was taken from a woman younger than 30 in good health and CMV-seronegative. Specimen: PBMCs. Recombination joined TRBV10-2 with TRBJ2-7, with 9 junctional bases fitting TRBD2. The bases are TGCGCCAGCGGGACACTGACTAGCGGTTACTACGAGCAGTACTTC. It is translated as CASGTLTSGYYEQYF.